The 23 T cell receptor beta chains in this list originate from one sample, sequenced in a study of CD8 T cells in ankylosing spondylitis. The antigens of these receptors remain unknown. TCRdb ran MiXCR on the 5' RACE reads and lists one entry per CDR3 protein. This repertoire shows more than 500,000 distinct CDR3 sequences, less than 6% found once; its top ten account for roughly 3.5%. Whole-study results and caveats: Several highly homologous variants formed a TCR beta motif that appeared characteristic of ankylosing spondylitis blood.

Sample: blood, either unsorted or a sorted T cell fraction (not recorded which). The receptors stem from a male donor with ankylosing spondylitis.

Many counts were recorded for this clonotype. Here the CDR3 DNA reads TGTGCCAGCAGCCCCCCGGGGGTCTCTTATGGCTACACCTTC. It translates to CASSPPGVSYGYTF. This chain links TRBV7-9 with TRBJ1-2; D might be TRBD1 (5 bases). From germline, CDR1 is SEHNR and CDR2 FQNEAQ (reference sequence). Trimming pared 5 bases from V and 5 bases from J, leaving 15 bases between. The CDR3 is 14 residues long.

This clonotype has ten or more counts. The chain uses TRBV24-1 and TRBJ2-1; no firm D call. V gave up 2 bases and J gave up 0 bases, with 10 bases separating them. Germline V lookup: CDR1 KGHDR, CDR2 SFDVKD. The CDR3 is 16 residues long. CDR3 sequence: CATSDSTPSSYNEQFF. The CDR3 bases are TGTGCCACCAGTGATTCGACACCAAGCTCCTACAATGAGCAGTTCTTC.

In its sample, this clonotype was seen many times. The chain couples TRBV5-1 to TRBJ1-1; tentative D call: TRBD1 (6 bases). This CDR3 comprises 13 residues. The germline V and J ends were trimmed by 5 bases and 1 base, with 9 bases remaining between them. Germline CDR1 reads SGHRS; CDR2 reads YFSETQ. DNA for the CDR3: TGCGCCAGCAGAAGGACAGAGAACACTGAAGCTTTCTTT. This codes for CASRRTENTEAFF.

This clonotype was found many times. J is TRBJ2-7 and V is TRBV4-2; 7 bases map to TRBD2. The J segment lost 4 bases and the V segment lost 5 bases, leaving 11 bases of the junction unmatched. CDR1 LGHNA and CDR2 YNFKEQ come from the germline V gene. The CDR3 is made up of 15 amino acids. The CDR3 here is CASSSRAGETYEQYF. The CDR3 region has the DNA TGTGCCAGCAGCTCCAGGGCGGGAGAAACTTACGAGCAGTACTTC.

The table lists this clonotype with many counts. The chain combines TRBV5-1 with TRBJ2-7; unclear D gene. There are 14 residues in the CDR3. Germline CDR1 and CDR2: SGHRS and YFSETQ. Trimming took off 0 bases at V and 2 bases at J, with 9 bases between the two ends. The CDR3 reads CASSLVGQTYEQYF. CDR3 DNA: TGCGCCAGCAGCTTGGTGGGCCAGACCTACGAGCAGTACTTC.

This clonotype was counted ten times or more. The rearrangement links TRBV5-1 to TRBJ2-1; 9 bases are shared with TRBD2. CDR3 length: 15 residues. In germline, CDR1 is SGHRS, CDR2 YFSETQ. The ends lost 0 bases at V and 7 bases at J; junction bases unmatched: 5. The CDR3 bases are TGCGCCAGCAGCTTGGTAGCGGGAGATTGGAATGAGCAGTTCTTC. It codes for CASSLVAGDWNEQFF.

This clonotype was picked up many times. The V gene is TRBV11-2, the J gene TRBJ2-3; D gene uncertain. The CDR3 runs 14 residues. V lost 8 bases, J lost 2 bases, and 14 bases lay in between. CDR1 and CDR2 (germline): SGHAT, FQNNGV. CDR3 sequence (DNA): TGTGCCAGCCTGTTTGATGGATACACAGATACGCAGTATTTT. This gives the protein CASLFDGYTDTQYF. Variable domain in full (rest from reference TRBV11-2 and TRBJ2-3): EAGVAQSPRYKIIEKRQSVAFWCNPISGHATLYWYQQILGQGPKLLIQFQNNGVVDDSQLPKDRFSAERLKGVDSTLKIQPAKLEDSAVYLCASLFDGYTDTQYFGPGTRLTVL.

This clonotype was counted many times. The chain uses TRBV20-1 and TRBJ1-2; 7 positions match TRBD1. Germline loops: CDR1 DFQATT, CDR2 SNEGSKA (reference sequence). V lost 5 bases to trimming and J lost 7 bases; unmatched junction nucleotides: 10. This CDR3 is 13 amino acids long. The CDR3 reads CSAYRGLGSGYTF. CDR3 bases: TGCAGTGCTTACAGGGGCTTAGGAAGTGGCTACACCTTC.

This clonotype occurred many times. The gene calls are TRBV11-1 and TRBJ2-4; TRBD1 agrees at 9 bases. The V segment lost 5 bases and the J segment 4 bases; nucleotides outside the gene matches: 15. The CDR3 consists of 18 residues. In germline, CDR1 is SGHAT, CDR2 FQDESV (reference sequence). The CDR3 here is CASSPLTALGTGKNIQYF. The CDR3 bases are TGTGCCAGCAGCCCGCTGACCGCACTTGGGACAGGGAAAAACATTCAGTACTTC.

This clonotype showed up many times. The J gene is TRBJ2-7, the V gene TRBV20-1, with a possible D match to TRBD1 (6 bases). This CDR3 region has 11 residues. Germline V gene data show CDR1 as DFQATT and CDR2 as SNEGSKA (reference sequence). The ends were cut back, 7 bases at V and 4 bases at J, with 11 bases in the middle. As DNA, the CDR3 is TGCAGTGGGGACAAGATATACGAGCAGTACTTC. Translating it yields CSGDKIYEQYF.

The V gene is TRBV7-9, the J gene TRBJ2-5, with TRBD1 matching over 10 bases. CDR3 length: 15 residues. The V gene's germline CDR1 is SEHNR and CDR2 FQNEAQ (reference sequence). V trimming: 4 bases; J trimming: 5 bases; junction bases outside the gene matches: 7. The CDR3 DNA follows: TGTGCCAGCAGCTGGGACAGGGGAGCGTTGGAGACCCAGTACTTC. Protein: CASSWDRGALETQYF.

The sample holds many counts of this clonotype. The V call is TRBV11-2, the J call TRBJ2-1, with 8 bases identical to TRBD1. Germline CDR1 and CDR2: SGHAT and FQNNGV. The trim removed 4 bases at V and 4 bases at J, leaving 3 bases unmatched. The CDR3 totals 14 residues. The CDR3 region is CASSSGGVYNEQFF. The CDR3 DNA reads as TGTGCCAGCAGCTCAGGGGGCGTGTACAATGAGCAGTTCTTC.

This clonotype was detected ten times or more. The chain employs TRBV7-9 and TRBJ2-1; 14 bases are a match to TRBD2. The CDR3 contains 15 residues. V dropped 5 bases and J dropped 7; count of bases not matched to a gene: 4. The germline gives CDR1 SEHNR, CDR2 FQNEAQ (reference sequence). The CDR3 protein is CASSRTSGRYNEQFF. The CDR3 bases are TGTGCCAGCAGCCGGACTAGCGGGAGGTATAATGAGCAGTTCTTC. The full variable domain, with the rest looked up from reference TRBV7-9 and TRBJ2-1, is DTGVSQNPRHKITKRGQNVTFRCDPISEHNRLYWYRQTLGQGPEFLTYFQNEAQLEKSRLLSDRFSAERPKGSFSTLEIQRTEQGDSAMYLCASSRTSGRYNEQFFGPGTRLTVL.

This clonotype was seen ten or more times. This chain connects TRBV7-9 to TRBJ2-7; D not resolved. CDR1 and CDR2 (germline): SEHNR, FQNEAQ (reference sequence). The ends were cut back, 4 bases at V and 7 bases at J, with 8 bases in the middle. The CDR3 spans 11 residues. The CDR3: CASSSAVEQYF. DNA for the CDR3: TGTGCCAGCAGCTCCGCAGTTGAGCAGTACTTC.

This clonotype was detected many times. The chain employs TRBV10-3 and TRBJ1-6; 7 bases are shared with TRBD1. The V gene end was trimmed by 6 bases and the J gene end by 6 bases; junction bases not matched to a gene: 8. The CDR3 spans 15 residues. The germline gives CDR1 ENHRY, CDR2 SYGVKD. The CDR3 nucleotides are TGTGCCATCAGAACAGGACAGGCCTTTAATTCACCCCTCCACTTT. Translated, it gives CAIRTGQAFNSPLHF.

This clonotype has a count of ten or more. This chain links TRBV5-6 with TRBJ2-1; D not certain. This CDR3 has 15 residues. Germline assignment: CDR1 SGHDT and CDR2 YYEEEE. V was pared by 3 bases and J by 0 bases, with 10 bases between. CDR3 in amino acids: CASSYPGSSYNEQFF. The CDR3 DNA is TGTGCCAGCAGCTATCCCGGTAGCTCCTACAATGAGCAGTTCTTC. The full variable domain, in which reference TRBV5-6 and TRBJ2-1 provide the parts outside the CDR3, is DAGVTQSPTHLIKTRGQQVTLRCSPKSGHDTVSWYQQALGQGPQFIFQYYEEEERQRGNFPDRFSGHQFPNYSSELNVNALLLGDSALYLCASSYPGSSYNEQFFGPGTRLTVL.

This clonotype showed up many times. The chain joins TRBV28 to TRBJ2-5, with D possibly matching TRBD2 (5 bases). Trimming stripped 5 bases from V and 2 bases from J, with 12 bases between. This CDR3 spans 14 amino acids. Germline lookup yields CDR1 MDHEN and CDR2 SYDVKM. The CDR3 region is CASSPKRGQETQYF. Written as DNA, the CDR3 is TGTGCCAGCAGTCCGAAACGCGGGCAAGAGACCCAGTACTTC.

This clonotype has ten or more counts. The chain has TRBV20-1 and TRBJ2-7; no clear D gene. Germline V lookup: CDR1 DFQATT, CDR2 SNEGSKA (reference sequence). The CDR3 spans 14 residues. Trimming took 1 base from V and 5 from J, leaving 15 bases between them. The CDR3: CSARVKDRRHEQYF. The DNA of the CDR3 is TGCAGTGCTAGAGTTAAAGATCGTCGCCACGAGCAGTACTTC.

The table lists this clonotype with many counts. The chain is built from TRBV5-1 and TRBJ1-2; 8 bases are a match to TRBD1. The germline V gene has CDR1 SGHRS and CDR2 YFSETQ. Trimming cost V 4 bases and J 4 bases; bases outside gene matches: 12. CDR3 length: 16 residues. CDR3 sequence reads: CASSDPGTGDIYGYTF. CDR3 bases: TGCGCCAGCAGCGACCCCGGGACAGGAGACATCTATGGCTACACCTTC.

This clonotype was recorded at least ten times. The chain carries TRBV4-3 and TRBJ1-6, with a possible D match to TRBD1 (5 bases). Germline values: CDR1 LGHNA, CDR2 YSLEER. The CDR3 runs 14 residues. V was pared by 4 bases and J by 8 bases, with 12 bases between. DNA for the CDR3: TGCGCCAGCAGCCTTGTGGGGGGGGATTCACCCCTCCACTTT. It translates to CASSLVGGDSPLHF.

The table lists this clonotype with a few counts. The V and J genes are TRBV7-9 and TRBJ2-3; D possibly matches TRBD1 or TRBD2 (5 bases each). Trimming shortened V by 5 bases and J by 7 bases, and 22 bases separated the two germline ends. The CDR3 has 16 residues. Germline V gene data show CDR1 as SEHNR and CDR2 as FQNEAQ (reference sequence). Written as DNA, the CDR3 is TGTGCCAGCAGCCCCGGGGCGGGTGGGGCCGAGAATACGCAGTATTTT. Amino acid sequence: CASSPGAGGAENTQYF.

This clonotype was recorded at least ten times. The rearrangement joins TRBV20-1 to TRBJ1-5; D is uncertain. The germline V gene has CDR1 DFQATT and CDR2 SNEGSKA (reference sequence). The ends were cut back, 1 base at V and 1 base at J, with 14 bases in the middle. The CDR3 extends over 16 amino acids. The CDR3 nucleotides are TGCAGTGCTAGAGGAATGGGGATATCGAGCAATCAGCCCCAGCATTTT. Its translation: CSARGMGISSNQPQHF.

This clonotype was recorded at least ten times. The CDR3 region has the DNA TGTGCCAGCAGTCTTCTCAACTCTGGAAACACCATATATTTT. Encoded protein: CASSLLNSGNTIYF. The chain employs TRBV12-3 or TRBV12-4 and TRBJ1-3; D is ambiguous. Trimming removed 5 bases at V and 0 bases at J, with 8 bases between. The CDR3 length is 14 residues.